This TCR beta chain was sequenced in a study of OX40 agonist ivuxolimab in advanced cancers. Study summary: The dose of intravenous ivuxolimab that patients received every 2 weeks ranged from 0.01 to 10 mg/kg. Three partial responders included one hepatocellular carcinoma patient and two cutaneous melanoma patients.

Patients were ruled out by autoimmune disease history or systemic immunosuppression. The protocol was immunoSEQ multiplex PCR, while the TCRdb copy is restricted to in-frame clones and leaves out a portion. The table lists under 70,000 clones, roughly nine tenths of them singletons. Findings and caveats of the study: Relative to CD4+ cells, CD8+ T cells on average had more expanded clones.

As concerns this clone: What it binds is unknown.

Sequenced here: CD4+ or CD8+ T cells sorted from blood, sampled in a trial of the OX40 agonist ivuxolimab. The TCR was taken from an adult with an advanced solid tumor such as melanoma, head and neck, liver or kidney cancer.

The CDR3 region is CASSVGSSGTGELFF. The CDR3 coding sequence is TGTGCCAGCAGCGTAGGATCCAGCGGCACCGGGGAGCTGTTTTTT. The V call is TRBV9, the J call TRBJ2-2, with TRBD2 as a possible D gene (5 bases). The CDR3 length is 15 residues. The V and J ends lost 0 bases and 4 bases respectively, with 10 bases between them. Germline CDR1 reads SGDLS; CDR2 reads YYNGEE. The complete variable domain, with remaining parts taken from reference TRBV9 and TRBJ2-2, reads DSGVTQTPKHLITATGQRVTLRCSPRSGDLSVYWYQQSLDQGLQFLIQYYNGEERAKGNILERFSAQQFPDLHSELNLSSLELGDSALYFCASSVGSSGTGELFFGEGSRLTVL.